This TCR beta chain was identified in a study of cytomegalovirus exposure and HLA in healthy donors. Method: immunoSEQ multiplex PCR; TCRdb's copy keeps in-frame clones and lacks some. Of approximately 54,000 clones listed, about 92% are singletons. Germline V gene sequence: CDR1 MDHEN, CDR2 SYDVKM. This CDR3 has 16 amino acids. Trimming shortened V by 4 bases and J by 3 bases, and 18 bases separated the two germline ends. Sequenced material: PBMCs. The receptor's source is a woman aged 18-29 years in good health and CMV-seropositive. The rearrangement joins TRBV28 to TRBJ1-2, with D maybe TRBD1 (5 bases). CDR3 sequence (DNA): TGTGCCAGCAGTTACCCCCTGGGGGGGATGGACTATGGCTACACCTTC. Amino acids: CASSYPLGGMDYGYTF.